This T cell receptor beta chain came from a study of regulatory dendritic cells for organ transplantation. Findings and caveats of the study: Memory CD8+ clonal expansion seemed more limited with regulatory than mature dendritic cells.

The CDR3 totals 15 residues. CDR1 and CDR2 from the germline V gene are LGHNA and YNFKEQ. The germline V and J ends were trimmed by 5 bases and 2 bases, with 12 bases remaining between them. Only in-frame clones appear in the TCRdb table, and some are missing; sequencing was by immunoSEQ multiplex PCR. Here the sample spans 8,000 or so clones, 60% to 70% being singletons. Allogeneic regulatory or mature dendritic cells were co-cultured for approximately 5 days with CFSE-labeled sorted T cells at 1:10. Naive CD45RA+ and memory CD45RO+ CD4+ or CD8+ T cells were FACS-sorted. As to this clone: Its antigen is undetermined.

The rearrangement links TRBV4-2 to TRBJ2-2; D might be TRBD2 (6 bases). The TCR comes from a human donor in good health. Sequences were obtained from memory CD4+ T cells from blood cultured with dendritic cells. The subset: CD45RO+ memory T cells. The CDR3 loop is CASSTPGLNTGELFF. The CDR3 coding sequence is TGTGCCAGCAGCACACCGGGACTTAACACCGGGGAGCTGTTTTTT.